This T cell receptor (beta chain) was sequenced for a study of PD-1 blockade in classical Hodgkin lymphoma. Study-level results: According to reports, newly diagnosed patients had lower baseline TCR diversity than healthy donors, and relapsed/refractory patients had lower baseline TCR diversity still. Causes of the repertoire differences remain undefined, possibly disease activity or prior therapy.

Noted time point: newly diagnosed, previously untreated cHL patient sample. Magnetic negative selection purified CD4+ T cells from thawed PBMCs. Untreated, newly diagnosed classical Hodgkin lymphoma PBMCs served for comparison. Comments on this clone: Antigen: not known.

The assay was immunoSEQ multiplex PCR, and TCRdb's table has in-frame clones only and misses some. The sample comprises around 29,000 clones, around 90% of which are singletons, and about 0.33% rests with the top ten. This TCR derives from a human donor with classical Hodgkin lymphoma. Sequenced input: CD4+ T cells from blood.

The CDR3 spells CAIREGGSQETQYF. The CDR3 coding sequence is TGTGCCATCAGGGAGGGCGGTTCCCAAGAGACCCAGTACTTC. V and J are TRBV10-3 and TRBJ2-5; possible D gene TRBD2, 6 bases. Trimming removed 6 bases from V and 1 base from J, with 12 bases in between. Germline V gene sequence: CDR1 ENHRY, CDR2 SYGVKD. The CDR3 runs to 14 residues.